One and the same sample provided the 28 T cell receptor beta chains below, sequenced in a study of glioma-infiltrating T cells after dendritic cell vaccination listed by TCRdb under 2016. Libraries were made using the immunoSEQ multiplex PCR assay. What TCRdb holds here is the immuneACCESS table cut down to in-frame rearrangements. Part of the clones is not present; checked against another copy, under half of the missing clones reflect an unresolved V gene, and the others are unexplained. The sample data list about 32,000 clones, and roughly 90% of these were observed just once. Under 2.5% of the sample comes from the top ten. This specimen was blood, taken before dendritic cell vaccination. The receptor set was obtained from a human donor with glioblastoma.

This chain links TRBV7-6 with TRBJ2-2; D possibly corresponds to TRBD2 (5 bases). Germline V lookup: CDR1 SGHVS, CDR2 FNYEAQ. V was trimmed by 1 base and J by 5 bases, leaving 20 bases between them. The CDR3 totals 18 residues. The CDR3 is CASSLDIKPNSGTGELFF. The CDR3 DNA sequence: TGTGCCAGCAGCTTAGATATCAAACCCAACTCGGGGACCGGGGAGCTGTTTTTT.

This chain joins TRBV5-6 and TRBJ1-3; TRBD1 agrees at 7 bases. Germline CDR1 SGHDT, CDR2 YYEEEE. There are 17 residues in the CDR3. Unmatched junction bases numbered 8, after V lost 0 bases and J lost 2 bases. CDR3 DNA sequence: TGTGCCAGCAGCTTGGGGCCGACAGGGCAGGCTGGAAACACCATATATTTT. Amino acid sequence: CASSLGPTGQAGNTIYF.

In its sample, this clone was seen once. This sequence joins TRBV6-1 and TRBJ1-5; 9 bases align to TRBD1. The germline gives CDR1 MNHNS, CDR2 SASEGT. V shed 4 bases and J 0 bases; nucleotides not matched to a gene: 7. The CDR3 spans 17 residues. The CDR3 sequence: CASSVPDRGYSNQPQHF. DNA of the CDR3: TGTGCCAGCAGTGTACCGGACAGGGGTTATAGCAATCAGCCCCAGCATTTT.

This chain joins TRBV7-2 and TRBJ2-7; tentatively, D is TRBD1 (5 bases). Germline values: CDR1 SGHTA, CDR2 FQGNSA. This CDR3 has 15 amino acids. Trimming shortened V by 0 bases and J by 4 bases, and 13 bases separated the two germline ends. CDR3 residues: CASSLARAIRYEQYF. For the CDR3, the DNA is TGTGCCAGCAGCTTAGCCAGGGCGATAAGGTACGAGCAGTACTTC.

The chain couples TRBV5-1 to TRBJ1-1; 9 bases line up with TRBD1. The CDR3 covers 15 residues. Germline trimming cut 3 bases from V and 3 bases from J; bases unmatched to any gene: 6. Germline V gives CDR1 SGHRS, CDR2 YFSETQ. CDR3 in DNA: TGCGCCAGCAGCTCGGGACAGGGAATAGACACTGAAGCTTTCTTT. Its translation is CASSSGQGIDTEAFF.

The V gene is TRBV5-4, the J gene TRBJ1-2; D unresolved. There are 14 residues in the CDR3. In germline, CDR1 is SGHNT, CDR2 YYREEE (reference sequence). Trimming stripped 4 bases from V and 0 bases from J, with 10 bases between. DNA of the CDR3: TGTGCCAGCAGCCCCAAGCTGGCTAACTATGGCTACACCTTC. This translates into CASSPKLANYGYTF.

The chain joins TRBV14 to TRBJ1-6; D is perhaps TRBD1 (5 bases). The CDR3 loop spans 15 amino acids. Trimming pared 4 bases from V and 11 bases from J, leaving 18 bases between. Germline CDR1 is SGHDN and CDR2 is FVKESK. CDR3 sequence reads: CASSPPGGAKTPLHF. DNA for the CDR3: TGTGCCAGCAGCCCCCCGGGCGGGGCTAAGACACCCCTCCACTTT.

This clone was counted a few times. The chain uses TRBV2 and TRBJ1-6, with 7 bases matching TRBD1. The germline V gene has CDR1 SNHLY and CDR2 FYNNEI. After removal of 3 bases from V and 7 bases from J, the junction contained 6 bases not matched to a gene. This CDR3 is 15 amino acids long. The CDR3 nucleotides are TGTGCCAGCAGTGATGTAGCGACAGGGAATTCACCCCTCCACTTT. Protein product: CASSDVATGNSPLHF.

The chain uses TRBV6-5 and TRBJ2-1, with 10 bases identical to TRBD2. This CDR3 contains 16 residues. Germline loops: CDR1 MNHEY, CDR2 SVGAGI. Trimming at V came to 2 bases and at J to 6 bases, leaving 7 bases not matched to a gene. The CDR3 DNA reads TGTGCCAGCAGTTACACCGGGACTAGCGTATTCAATGAGCAGTTCTTC. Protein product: CASSYTGTSVFNEQFF.

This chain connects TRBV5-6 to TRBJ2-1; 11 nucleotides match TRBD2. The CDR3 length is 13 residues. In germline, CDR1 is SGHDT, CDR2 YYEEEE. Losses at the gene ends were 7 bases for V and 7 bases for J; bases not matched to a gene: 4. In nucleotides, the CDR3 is TGTGCCAGCGAAACTAGCGGGAGTAATGAGCAGTTCTTC. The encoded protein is CASETSGSNEQFF.

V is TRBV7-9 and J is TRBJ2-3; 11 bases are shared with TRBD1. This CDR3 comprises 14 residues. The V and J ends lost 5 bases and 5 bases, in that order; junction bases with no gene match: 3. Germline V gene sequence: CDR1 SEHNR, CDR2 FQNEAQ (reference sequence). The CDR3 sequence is CASSAGQGVDTQYF. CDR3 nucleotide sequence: TGTGCCAGCAGCGCGGGACAGGGGGTAGATACGCAGTATTTT.

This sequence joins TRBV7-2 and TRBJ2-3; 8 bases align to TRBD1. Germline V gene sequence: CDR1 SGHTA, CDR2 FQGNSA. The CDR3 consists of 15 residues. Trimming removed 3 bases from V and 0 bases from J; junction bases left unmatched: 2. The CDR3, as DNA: TGTGCCAGCAGCTTCTGGACAGGGAGCACAGATACGCAGTATTTT. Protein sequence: CASSFWTGSTDTQYF.

The CDR3: CASSNTGRNYGYTF. CDR3 DNA: TGTGCCAGTAGTAACACAGGGCGCAACTATGGCTACACCTTC. The chain links TRBV19 to TRBJ1-2, with TRBD1 as a possible D gene (6 bases). V dropped 4 bases and J dropped 2 bases, with 11 bases sitting between them. The CDR3 contains 14 residues. Germline lookup yields CDR1 LNHDA and CDR2 SQIVND (reference sequence).

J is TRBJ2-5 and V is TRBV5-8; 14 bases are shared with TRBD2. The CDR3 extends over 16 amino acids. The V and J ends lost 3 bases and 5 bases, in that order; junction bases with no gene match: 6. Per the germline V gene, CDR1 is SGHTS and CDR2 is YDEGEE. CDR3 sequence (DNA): TGTGCCAGCAGCTCCGGGACTAGCGGGGGCTCTGAGACCCAGTACTTC. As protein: CASSSGTSGGSETQYF.

The CDR3 region is CATSRYRTGKVTDTQYF. The CDR3 nucleotides are TGTGCCACCAGCCGCTACCGGACAGGGAAGGTCACAGATACGCAGTATTTT. The V call is TRBV15, the J call TRBJ2-3; TRBD1 matches at 8 bases. Germline lookup yields CDR1 LNHNV and CDR2 YYDKDF (reference sequence). CDR3 length: 17 amino acids. V shed 5 bases, J shed 2 bases, and the junction held 12 bases outside the gene matches.

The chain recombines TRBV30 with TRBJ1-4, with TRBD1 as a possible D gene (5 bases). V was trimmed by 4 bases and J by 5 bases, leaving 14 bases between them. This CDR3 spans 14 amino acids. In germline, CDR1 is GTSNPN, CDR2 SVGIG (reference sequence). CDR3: CAWTRPGINEKLFF. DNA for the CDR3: TGTGCCTGGACTAGACCAGGGATCAATGAAAAACTGTTTTTT.

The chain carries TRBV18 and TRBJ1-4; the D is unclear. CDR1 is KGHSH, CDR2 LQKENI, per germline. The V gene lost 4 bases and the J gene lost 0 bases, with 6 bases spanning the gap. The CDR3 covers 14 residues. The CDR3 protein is CASSLSATNEKLFF. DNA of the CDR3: TGTGCCAGCTCACTGTCAGCAACTAATGAAAAACTGTTTTTT.

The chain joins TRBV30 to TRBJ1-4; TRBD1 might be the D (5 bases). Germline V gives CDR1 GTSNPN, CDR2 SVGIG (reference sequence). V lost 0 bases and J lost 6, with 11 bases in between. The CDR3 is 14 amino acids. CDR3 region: CAWSVGGGHEKLFF. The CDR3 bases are TGTGCCTGGAGTGTTGGGGGGGGTCATGAAAAACTGTTTTTT.

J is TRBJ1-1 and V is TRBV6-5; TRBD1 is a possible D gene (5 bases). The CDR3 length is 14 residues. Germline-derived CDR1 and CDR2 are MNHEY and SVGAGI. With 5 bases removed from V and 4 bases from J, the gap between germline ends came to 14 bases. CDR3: CASSPGPGVTEAFF. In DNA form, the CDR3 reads TGTGCCAGCAGTCCGGGCCCGGGGGTCACTGAAGCTTTCTTT.

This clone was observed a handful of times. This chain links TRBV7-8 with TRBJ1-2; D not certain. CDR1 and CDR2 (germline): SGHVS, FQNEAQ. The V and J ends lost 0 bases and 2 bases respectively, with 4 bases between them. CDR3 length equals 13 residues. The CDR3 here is CASSLARNYGYTF. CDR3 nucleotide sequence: TGTGCCAGCAGCTTAGCCAGAAACTATGGCTACACCTTC.

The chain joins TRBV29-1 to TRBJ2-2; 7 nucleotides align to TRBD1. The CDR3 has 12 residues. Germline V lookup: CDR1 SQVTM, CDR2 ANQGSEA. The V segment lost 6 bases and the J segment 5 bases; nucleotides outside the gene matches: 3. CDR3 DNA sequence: TGCAGCGTCAACAGGGGAACCGGGGAGCTGTTTTTT. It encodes CSVNRGTGELFF.

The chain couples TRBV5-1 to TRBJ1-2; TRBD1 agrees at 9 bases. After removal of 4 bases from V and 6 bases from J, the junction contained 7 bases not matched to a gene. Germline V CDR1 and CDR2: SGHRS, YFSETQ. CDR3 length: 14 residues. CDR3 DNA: TGCGCCAGCAGCGACCGGGACAGGGATAATGGCTACACCTTC. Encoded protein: CASSDRDRDNGYTF.

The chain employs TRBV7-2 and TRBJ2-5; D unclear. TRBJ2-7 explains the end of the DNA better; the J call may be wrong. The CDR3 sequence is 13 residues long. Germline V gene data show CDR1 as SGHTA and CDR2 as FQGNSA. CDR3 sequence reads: CASSLSSPYEQYF. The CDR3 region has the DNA TGTGCCAGCAGCTTATCTAGTCCCTACGAGCAGTACTTC.

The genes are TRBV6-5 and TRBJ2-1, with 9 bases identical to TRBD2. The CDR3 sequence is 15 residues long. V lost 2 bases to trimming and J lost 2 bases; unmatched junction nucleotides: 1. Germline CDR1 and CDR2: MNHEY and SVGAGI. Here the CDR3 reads CASSYAGGAYNEQFF. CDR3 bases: TGTGCCAGCAGTTACGCGGGAGGGGCCTACAATGAGCAGTTCTTC.

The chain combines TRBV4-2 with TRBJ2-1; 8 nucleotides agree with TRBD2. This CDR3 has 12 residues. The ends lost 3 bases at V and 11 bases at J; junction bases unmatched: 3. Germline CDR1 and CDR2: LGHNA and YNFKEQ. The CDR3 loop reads CASSQTGGQQFF. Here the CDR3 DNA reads TGTGCCAGCAGCCAGACGGGAGGGCAGCAGTTCTTC.

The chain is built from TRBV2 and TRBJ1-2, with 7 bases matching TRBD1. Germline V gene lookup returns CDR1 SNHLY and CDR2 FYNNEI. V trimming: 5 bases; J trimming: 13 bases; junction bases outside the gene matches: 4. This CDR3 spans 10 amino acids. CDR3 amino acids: CASSTGEVTF. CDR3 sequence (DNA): TGTGCCAGCAGTACAGGGGAGGTCACCTTC.

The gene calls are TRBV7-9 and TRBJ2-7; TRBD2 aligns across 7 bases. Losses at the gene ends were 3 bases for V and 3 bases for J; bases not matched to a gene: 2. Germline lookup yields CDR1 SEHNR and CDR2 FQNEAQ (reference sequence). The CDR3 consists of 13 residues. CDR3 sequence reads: CASSLGGGYEQYF. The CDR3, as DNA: TGTGCCAGCAGCTTGGGGGGGGGCTACGAGCAGTACTTC.

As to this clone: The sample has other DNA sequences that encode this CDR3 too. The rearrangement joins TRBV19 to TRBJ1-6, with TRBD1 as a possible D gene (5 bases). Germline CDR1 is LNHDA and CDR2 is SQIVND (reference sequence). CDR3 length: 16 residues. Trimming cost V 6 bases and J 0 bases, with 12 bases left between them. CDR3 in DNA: TGTGCCAGTAGACAGGAGATAAGCTCCTATAATTCACCCCTCCACTTT. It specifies CASRQEISSYNSPLHF.